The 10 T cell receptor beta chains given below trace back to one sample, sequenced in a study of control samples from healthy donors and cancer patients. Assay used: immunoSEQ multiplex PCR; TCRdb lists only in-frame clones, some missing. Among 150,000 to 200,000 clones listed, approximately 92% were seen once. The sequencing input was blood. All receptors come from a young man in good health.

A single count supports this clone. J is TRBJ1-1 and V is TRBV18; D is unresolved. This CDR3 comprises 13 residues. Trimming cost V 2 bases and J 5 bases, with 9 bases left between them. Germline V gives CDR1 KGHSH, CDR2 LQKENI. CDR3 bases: TGTGCCAGCTCACCATATCTGGGGACTGAAGCTTTCTTT. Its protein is CASSPYLGTEAFF.

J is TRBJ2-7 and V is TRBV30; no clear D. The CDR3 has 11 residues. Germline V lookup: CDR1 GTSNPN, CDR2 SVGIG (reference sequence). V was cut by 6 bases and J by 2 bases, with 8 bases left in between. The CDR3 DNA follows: TGTGCCTGCAGGCATACCTACGAGCAGTACTTC. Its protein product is CACRHTYEQYF.

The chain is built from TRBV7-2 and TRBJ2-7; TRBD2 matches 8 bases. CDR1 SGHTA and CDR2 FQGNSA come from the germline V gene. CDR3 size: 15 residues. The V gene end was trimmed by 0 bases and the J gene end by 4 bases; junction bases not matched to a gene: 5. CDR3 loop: CASSLAAGGLYEQYF. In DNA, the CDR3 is TGTGCCAGCAGCTTAGCGGCGGGGGGCCTTTACGAGCAGTACTTC.

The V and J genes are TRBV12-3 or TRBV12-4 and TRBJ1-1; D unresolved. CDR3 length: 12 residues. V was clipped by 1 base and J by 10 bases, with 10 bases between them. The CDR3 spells CASSLDTQRAFF. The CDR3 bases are TGTGCCAGCAGTTTAGACACTCAGAGAGCTTTCTTT.

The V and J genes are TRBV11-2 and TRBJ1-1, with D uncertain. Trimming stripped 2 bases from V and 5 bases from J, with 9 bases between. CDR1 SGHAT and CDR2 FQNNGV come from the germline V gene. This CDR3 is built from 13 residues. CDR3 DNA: TGTGCCAGCAGCTTAATTTCGGAAACTGAAGCTTTCTTT. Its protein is CASSLISETEAFF.

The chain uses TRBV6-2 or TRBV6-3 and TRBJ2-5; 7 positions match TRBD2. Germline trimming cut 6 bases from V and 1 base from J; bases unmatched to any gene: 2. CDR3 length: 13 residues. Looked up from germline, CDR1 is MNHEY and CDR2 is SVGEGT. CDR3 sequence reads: CASRPSGQETQYF. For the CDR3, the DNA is TGTGCCAGCAGACCTAGCGGCCAAGAGACCCAGTACTTC.

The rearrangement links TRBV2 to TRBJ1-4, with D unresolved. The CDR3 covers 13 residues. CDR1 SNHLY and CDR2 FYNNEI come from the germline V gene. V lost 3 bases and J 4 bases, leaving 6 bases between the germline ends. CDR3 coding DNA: TGTGCCAGCAGTGACAAATTTAATGAAAAACTGTTTTTT. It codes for CASSDKFNEKLFF.

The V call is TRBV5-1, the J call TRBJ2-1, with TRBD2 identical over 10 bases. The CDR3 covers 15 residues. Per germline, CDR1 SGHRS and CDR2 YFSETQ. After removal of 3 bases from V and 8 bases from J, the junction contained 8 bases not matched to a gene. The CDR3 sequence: CASSYTSGIVDEQFF. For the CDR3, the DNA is TGCGCCAGCAGCTACACTAGCGGGATTGTGGATGAGCAGTTCTTC. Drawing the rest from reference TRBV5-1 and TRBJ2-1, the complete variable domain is KAGVTQTPRYLIKTRGQQVTLSCSPISGHRSVSWYQQTPGQGLQFLFEYFSETQRNKGNFPGRFSGRQFSNSRSEMNVSTLELGDSALYLCASSYTSGIVDEQFFGPGTRLTVL.

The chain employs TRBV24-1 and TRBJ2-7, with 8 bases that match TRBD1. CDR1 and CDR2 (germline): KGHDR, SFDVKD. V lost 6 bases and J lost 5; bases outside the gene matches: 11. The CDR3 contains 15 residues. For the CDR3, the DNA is TGTGCCACCAGTCCCACCCCGACAGGGGACCACGAGCAGTACTTC. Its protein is CATSPTPTGDHEQYF.

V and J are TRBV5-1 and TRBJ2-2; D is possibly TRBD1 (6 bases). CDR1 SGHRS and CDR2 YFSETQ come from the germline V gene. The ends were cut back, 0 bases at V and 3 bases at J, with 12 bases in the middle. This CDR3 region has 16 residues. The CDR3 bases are TGCGCCAGCAGCTTGGCTGGGGGCTCGGACACCGGGGAGCTGTTTTTT. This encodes CASSLAGGSDTGELFF.